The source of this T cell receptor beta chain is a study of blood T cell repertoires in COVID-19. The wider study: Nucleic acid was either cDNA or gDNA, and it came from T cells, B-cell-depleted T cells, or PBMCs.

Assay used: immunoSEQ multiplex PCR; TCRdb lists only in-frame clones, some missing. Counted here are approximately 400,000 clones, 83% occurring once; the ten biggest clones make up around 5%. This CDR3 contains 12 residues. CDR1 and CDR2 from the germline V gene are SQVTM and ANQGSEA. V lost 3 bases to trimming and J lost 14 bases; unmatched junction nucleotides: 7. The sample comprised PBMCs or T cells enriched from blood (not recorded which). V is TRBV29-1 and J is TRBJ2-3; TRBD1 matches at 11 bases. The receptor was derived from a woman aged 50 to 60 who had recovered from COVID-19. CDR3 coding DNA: TGCAGCGTTGAGGGTCGGGACAGGGGGATGTATTTT. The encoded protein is CSVEGRDRGMYF.